The present T cell receptor (beta chain) was sequenced within a study of T cell responses to AZD1222 COVID-19 vaccine. Study-wide points: Only a handful of people who got AZD1222 tested seropositive at baseline. The donor group comprised mostly white British people and more females; the analysis possibly underestimated clonal diversity. Unmutated variant regions are reportedly targeted by nearly half of spike-specific TCRs. CD4 TCRs associated with vaccination spanned spike, dominating at 160-218 and 743-854.

The CDR3 is 13 residues long. Looked up from germline, CDR1 is LNHDA and CDR2 is SQIVND (reference sequence). The V end lost 4 bases, the J end lost 6 bases, and 10 bases lay between the germline ends. This clone was counted a few times. Its antigen remains unidentified. Data came from immunoSEQ multiplex PCR; TCRdb stores just in-frame clones and leaves some out. The table shows 110,000 or so clones, with 91% occurring only once. This material consisted of peripheral blood, taken on day 0 of AZD1222 vaccination. This chain uses TRBV19 with TRBJ1-5, with D perhaps matching TRBD1 (6 bases). This TCR was sampled from an adult in good health. This CDR3 is CASSSPQGQPQHF. As DNA, the CDR3 is TGTGCCAGTAGTAGTCCACAGGGTCAGCCCCAGCATTTT.